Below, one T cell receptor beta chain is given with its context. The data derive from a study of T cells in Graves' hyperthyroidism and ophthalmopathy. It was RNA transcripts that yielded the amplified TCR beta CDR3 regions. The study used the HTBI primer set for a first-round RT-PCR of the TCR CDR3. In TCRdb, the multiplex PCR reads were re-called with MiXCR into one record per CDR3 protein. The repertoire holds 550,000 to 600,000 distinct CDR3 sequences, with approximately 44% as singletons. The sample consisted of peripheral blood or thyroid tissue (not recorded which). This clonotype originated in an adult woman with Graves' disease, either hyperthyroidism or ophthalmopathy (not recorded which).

The chain's CDR3 is CASSTRDTDTQYF. CDR3 coding DNA: TGTGCCAGCAGTACTAGAGACACAGATACGCAGTATTTT. The rearrangement uses TRBV6-5 and TRBJ2-3; TRBD2 might be the D (5 bases). The CDR3 is 13 residues long. Germline V gives CDR1 MNHEY, CDR2 SVGAGI. Trimming removed 5 bases at V and 2 bases at J, with 8 bases between.